The 28 T cell receptor beta chains given below trace back to one sample, sequenced in a study of Tregs in tolerant kidney transplant recipients. TCRdb's table, derived via immunoSEQ multiplex PCR, lists solely in-frame clones and lacks some. Of approximately 69,000 clones detected, roughly 91% appear once; the ten largest clones hold 0.35% to 0.5%. The specimen comprised CD4+ T cells from blood, sampled before the transplant. The receptors were gathered from a human donor who received a combined kidney and bone marrow transplant.

Details on this clone: No conserved phenylalanine or tryptophan is present at the end of the CDR3, so a read error is the likely explanation. No DNA is shown, since the ends of the CDR3 on it are uncertain; the CDR3 is the one TCRdb lists. V is TRBV10-2 and J is TRBJ1-1; TRBD1 was called by the table and not checked on the DNA. Ends included, the CDR3 has 13 residues. Germline V gene lookup returns CDR1 WSHSY and CDR2 SAAADI. CDR3 sequence: CASSDTGNPSSKS.

The chain uses TRBV28 and TRBJ1-5; the D gene is possibly TRBD1 (5 bases). From germline, CDR1 is MDHEN and CDR2 SYDVKM. The CDR3 totals 16 residues. V lost 4 bases, J lost 1 base, and 14 bases lay in between. DNA for the CDR3: TGTGCCAGCAGTTCTTGGGGGGGGTCGAGCAATCAGCCCCAGCATTTT. Translating it yields CASSSWGGSSNQPQHF.

The chain employs TRBV28 and TRBJ2-1, with D possibly TRBD2 on 6 matching bases. Germline CDR1 MDHEN, CDR2 SYDVKM. The CDR3 contains 14 residues. Trimming shortened V by 7 bases and J by 6 bases, and 16 bases separated the two germline ends. CDR3 DNA sequence: TGTGCCAGCACCTACCCGGGCGGGGCCAATGAGCAGTTCTTC. Protein product: CASTYPGGANEQFF.

The chain is built from TRBV28 and TRBJ1-1; 7 positions match TRBD1. Germline V lookup: CDR1 MDHEN, CDR2 SYDVKM. Germline trimming cut 2 bases from V and 1 base from J; bases unmatched to any gene: 4. The CDR3 extends over 15 amino acids. The DNA of the CDR3 is TGTGCCAGCAGTTTAGAGGACAGGCGGAACACTGAAGCTTTCTTT. Residues: CASSLEDRRNTEAFF. Together with reference TRBV28 and TRBJ1-1, the CDR3 gives the full variable domain: DVKVTQSSRYLVKRTGEKVFLECVQDMDHENMFWYRQDPGLGLRLIYFSYDVKMKEKGDIPEGYSVSREKKERFSLILESASTNQTSMYLCASSLEDRRNTEAFFGQGTRLTVV.

The chain has TRBV28 and TRBJ2-3, with 8 bases that match TRBD2. Germline trimming cut 6 bases from V and 3 bases from J; bases unmatched to any gene: 11. This CDR3 has 16 amino acids. From germline, CDR1 is MDHEN and CDR2 SYDVKM. The CDR3 is CASSTQRELVTDTQYF. The CDR3 DNA is TGTGCCAGCAGCACCCAGCGGGAGTTGGTGACAGATACGCAGTATTTT.

The V and J genes are TRBV11-2 and TRBJ2-5; D is ambiguous. The CDR3 is 14 residues long. V lost 5 bases to trimming and J lost 3 bases, with 13 bases between them. Germline V CDR1 and CDR2: SGHAT, FQNNGV. The CDR3, as DNA: TGTGCCAGCAGCCCGGAGAGAGTTAAAGAGACCCAGTACTTC. Its translation is CASSPERVKETQYF. The full variable domain, completed using reference TRBV11-2 and TRBJ2-5, is EAGVAQSPRYKIIEKRQSVAFWCNPISGHATLYWYQQILGQGPKLLIQFQNNGVVDDSQLPKDRFSAERLKGVDSTLKIQPAKLEDSAVYLCASSPERVKETQYFGPGTRLLVL.

The chain is built from TRBV6-6 and TRBJ1-4, with D maybe TRBD1 (6 bases). Germline V gene lookup returns CDR1 MNHNY and CDR2 SVGAGI (reference sequence). V dropped 3 bases and J dropped 7 bases, with 15 bases sitting between them. The CDR3 is 15 residues long. DNA of the CDR3: TGTGCCAGCAGTTATCGACAGGCGGACGGTGAAAAACTGTTTTTT. Residues: CASSYRQADGEKLFF.

The chain links TRBV29-1 to TRBJ2-3; D gene unclear. The germline V gene has CDR1 SQVTM and CDR2 ANQGSEA. The CDR3 has 12 residues. V was clipped by 3 bases and J by 2 bases, with 6 bases between them. The CDR3 DNA reads as TGCAGCGTTGATGAGGCCACAGATACGCAGTATTTT. Encoded protein: CSVDEATDTQYF.

The V call is TRBV19, the J call TRBJ2-2; 9 bases line up with TRBD1. Germline CDR1 LNHDA, CDR2 SQIVND (reference sequence). The ends lost 5 bases at V and 1 base at J; junction bases unmatched: 5. The CDR3 has 16 amino acids. The CDR3 reads CASSPMDRGNTGELFF. CDR3 nucleotide sequence: TGTGCCAGTAGTCCGATGGACAGGGGGAACACCGGGGAGCTGTTTTTT.

The rearrangement joins TRBV4-2 to TRBJ2-2, with D possibly being TRBD1 (6 bases). V was cut by 0 bases and J by 2 bases, with 19 bases left in between. This CDR3 has 19 amino acids. Germline assignment: CDR1 LGHNA and CDR2 YNFKEQ. This CDR3 is CASSQEGVVRGSNTGELFF. CDR3 DNA: TGTGCCAGCAGCCAAGAAGGGGTGGTCAGGGGTAGTAACACCGGGGAGCTGTTTTTT.

J is TRBJ2-5 and V is TRBV2, with D possibly TRBD2 on 6 matching bases. Trimming pared 5 bases from V and 4 bases from J, leaving 20 bases between. Germline CDR1 and CDR2: SNHLY and FYNNEI. The CDR3 is made up of 16 amino acids. The CDR3 bases are TGTGCCAGCAGTCGAGGGCCTGCTTGGCGGGGAGAGACCCAGTACTTC. Protein sequence: CASSRGPAWRGETQYF. The full variable domain, its missing parts supplied by reference TRBV2 and TRBJ2-5, is EPEVTQTPSHQVTQMGQEVILRCVPISNHLYFYWYRQILGQKVEFLVSFYNNEISEKSEIFDDQFSVERPDGSNFTLKIRSTKLEDSAMYFCASSRGPAWRGETQYFGPGTRLLVL.

The chain links TRBV6-1 to TRBJ1-1; D remains ambiguous. The germline CDR1 and CDR2 sequences are MNHNS and SASEGT. This CDR3 comprises 14 residues. The ends were cut back, 3 bases at V and 1 base at J, with 9 bases in the middle. CDR3 DNA: TGTGCCAGCAGTGAGGTTCGGGGGAACACTGAAGCTTTCTTT. This codes for CASSEVRGNTEAFF.

The gene calls are TRBV2 and TRBJ2-2; TRBD1 matches at 7 bases. V shed 8 bases, J shed 0 bases, and the junction held 18 bases outside the gene matches. This CDR3 is built from 19 residues. Germline-derived CDR1 and CDR2 are SNHLY and FYNNEI. CDR3 region: CASGSVGQPKFANTGELFF. CDR3 nucleotide sequence: TGTGCCAGCGGATCCGTGGGACAGCCAAAGTTCGCGAACACCGGGGAGCTGTTTTTT.

The V gene is TRBV28, the J gene TRBJ1-5; tentatively, D is TRBD1 (6 bases). Germline values: CDR1 MDHEN, CDR2 SYDVKM. V lost 8 bases and J 2 bases, leaving 16 bases between the germline ends. The CDR3 has 15 amino acids. CDR3 bases: TGTGCCAGCTTGAGGTCACAGGGTGGCAATCAGCCCCAGCATTTT. This sequence encodes CASLRSQGGNQPQHF.

The genes are TRBV28 and TRBJ2-7; 7 bases map to TRBD1. This CDR3 has 13 amino acids. Germline CDR1 and CDR2: MDHEN and SYDVKM. With V trimmed by 6 bases and J by 1 base, 3 bases remained unmatched. The CDR3 sequence is CASRSGGSYEQYF. For the CDR3, the DNA is TGTGCCAGCAGATCAGGGGGTTCCTACGAGCAGTACTTC.

The chain combines TRBV28 with TRBJ2-7; D is possibly TRBD2 (6 bases). The CDR3 is 14 residues long. V was trimmed by 4 bases and J by 2 bases, leaving 12 bases between them. The germline V gene encodes CDR1 MDHEN and CDR2 SYDVKM. CDR3: CASSSPGLTYEQYF. CDR3 DNA: TGTGCCAGCAGTTCTCCCGGACTAACCTACGAGCAGTACTTC.

The gene calls are TRBV2 and TRBJ2-7; D perhaps matches TRBD2 (6 bases). Trimming stripped 0 bases from V and 6 bases from J, with 15 bases between. CDR3 length: 15 residues. Germline V gene data show CDR1 as SNHLY and CDR2 as FYNNEI. This chain's CDR3 is CASSEAVGRLGEQYF. Written as DNA, the CDR3 is TGTGCCAGCAGTGAAGCAGTCGGGAGATTGGGCGAGCAGTACTTC.

The chain recombines TRBV2 with TRBJ1-1; 7 bases match TRBD1. The CDR3 sequence is 14 residues long. Per germline, CDR1 SNHLY and CDR2 FYNNEI. Unmatched junction bases numbered 12, after V lost 8 bases and J lost 6 bases. This chain's CDR3 is CASRVEGAGSEAFF. As DNA, the CDR3 is TGTGCCAGCCGGGTAGAGGGGGCTGGGTCTGAAGCTTTCTTT.

The chain carries TRBV28 and TRBJ1-5; 9 bases align to TRBD1. The CDR3 length is 17 residues. Germline CDR1 is MDHEN and CDR2 is SYDVKM. The V gene end was trimmed by 6 bases and the J gene end by 2 bases; junction bases not matched to a gene: 11. DNA of the CDR3: TGTGCCAGCAGCCTACAGGGGGCGATAGGTGGCAATCAGCCCCAGCATTTT. Translated: CASSLQGAIGGNQPQHF.

The chain uses TRBV5-1 and TRBJ2-7; 7 bases fit TRBD1. Germline CDR1 reads SGHRS; CDR2 reads YFSETQ. The ends lost 2 bases at V and 0 bases at J; junction bases unmatched: 5. The CDR3 extends over 15 amino acids. In DNA, the CDR3 is TGCGCCAGCAGCTTCGACAGGGAGAGCTCCTACGAGCAGTACTTC. Protein product: CASSFDRESSYEQYF.

The chain couples TRBV19 to TRBJ2-1, with TRBD2 matching over 13 bases. Germline V gene data show CDR1 as LNHDA and CDR2 as SQIVND (reference sequence). The CDR3 covers 14 residues. V lost 6 bases and J lost 6; bases outside the gene matches: 2. CDR3 in amino acids: CASRGLAGSNEQFF. In nucleotides, the CDR3 is TGTGCCAGTAGGGGACTAGCGGGAAGCAATGAGCAGTTCTTC.

The chain carries TRBV29-1 and TRBJ2-3; D call uncertain. V shed 3 bases and J shed 0 bases, with 7 bases lying between them. The CDR3 has 13 amino acids. Germline V lookup: CDR1 SQVTM, CDR2 ANQGSEA. For the CDR3, the DNA is TGCAGCGTTGATGCACAGAGCACAGATACGCAGTATTTT. Its translation is CSVDAQSTDTQYF.

The chain combines TRBV10-3 with TRBJ1-3, with D possibly TRBD1 on 6 matching bases. Germline V lookup: CDR1 ENHRY, CDR2 SYGVKD. This CDR3 has 14 residues. Trimming removed 6 bases from V and 2 bases from J, with 11 bases in between. CDR3 sequence (DNA): TGTGCCATCAGCCGGACAGCCGCTGGAAACACCATATATTTT. The encoded protein is CAISRTAAGNTIYF.

The count of this clone is one. The chain carries TRBV2 and TRBJ2-2; D call uncertain. The CDR3 is made up of 13 amino acids. Germline V CDR1 and CDR2: SNHLY, FYNNEI. V was pared by 8 bases and J by 4 bases, with 11 bases between. The CDR3 region is CASSGGVTGELFF. CDR3 DNA: TGTGCCAGCTCGGGTGGAGTCACCGGGGAGCTGTTTTTT.

The rearrangement uses TRBV11-2 and TRBJ1-2, with a tentative D call TRBD1 (6 bases). This CDR3 is built from 16 residues. The germline V gene encodes CDR1 SGHAT and CDR2 FQNNGV. Trimming removed 5 bases from V and 3 bases from J, with 19 bases in between. For the CDR3, the DNA is TGTGCCAGCAGCACCCCGAGGGGGGGTAATGACTATGGCTACACCTTC. Protein product: CASSTPRGGNDYGYTF.

The rearrangement uses TRBV18 and TRBJ2-7, with 8 bases matching TRBD1. J lost 2 bases, V lost 3 bases, and 3 bases had no gene match. The CDR3 runs to 14 residues. Germline CDR1 and CDR2: KGHSH and LQKENI. In nucleotides, the CDR3 is TGTGCCAGCTCACCGAGGGGACAGGCCTACGAGCAGTACTTC. Translating it yields CASSPRGQAYEQYF.

The chain joins TRBV30 to TRBJ2-1, with 12 bases fitting TRBD2. Germline loops: CDR1 GTSNPN, CDR2 SVGIG (reference sequence). V lost 2 bases to trimming and J lost 6 bases; unmatched junction nucleotides: 8. This CDR3 has 16 amino acids. The CDR3 here is CAWSIPLAGGGNEQFF. The DNA of the CDR3 is TGTGCCTGGAGTATCCCGCTAGCGGGAGGGGGCAATGAGCAGTTCTTC. Based on the CDR3 plus reference TRBV30 and TRBJ2-1, the full variable domain is SQTIHQWPATLVQPVGSPLSLECTVEGTSNPNLYWYRQAAGRGLQLLFYSVGIGQISSEVPQNLSASRPQDRQFILSSKKLLLSDSGFYLCAWSIPLAGGGNEQFFGPGTRLTVL.

The chain joins TRBV5-1 to TRBJ1-2, with TRBD1 identical over 8 bases. Germline loops: CDR1 SGHRS, CDR2 YFSETQ. V trimming: 4 bases; J trimming: 2 bases; junction bases outside the gene matches: 10. The CDR3 runs 16 residues. DNA of the CDR3: TGCGCCAGCAGCACGAGACAGGGGCTGGACAACTATGGCTACACCTTC. Translating it yields CASSTRQGLDNYGYTF.